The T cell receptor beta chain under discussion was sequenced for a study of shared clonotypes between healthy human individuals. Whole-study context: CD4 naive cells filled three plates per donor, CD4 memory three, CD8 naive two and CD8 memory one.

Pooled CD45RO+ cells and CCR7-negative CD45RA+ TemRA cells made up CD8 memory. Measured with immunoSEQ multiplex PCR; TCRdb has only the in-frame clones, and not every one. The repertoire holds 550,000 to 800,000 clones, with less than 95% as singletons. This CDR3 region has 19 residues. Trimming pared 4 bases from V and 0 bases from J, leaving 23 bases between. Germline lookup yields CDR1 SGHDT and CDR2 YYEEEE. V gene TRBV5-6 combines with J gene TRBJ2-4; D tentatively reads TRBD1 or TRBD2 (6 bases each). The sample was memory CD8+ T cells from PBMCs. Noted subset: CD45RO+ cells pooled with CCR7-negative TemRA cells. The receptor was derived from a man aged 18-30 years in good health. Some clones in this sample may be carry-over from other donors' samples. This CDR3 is CASSTGTTGLGVAKNIQYF. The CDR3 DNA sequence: TGTGCCAGCAGCACAGGGACCACGGGACTTGGAGTAGCCAAAAACATTCAGTACTTC.